This paragraph covers one TCR beta chain sequence. Using immunoSEQ multiplex PCR, the repertoire was profiled, and TCRdb retains in-frame clones only, with some absent. Among some 2 million clones listed, 95% were seen once. Free of recent acute infections or vaccinations, the donors were healthy HIV-negative adults. This entry comes from a study of shared clonotypes between healthy human individuals. On the study more broadly: A few men and a couple of women, aged 18 to 49, were donors.

The TCR was taken from a man aged 18 to 29 in good health. The sample consisted of naive CD4+ T cells sorted from blood. As for subset: CD45RA+ positively selected.

CDR3 sequence: CASSKSSVGREYEQFF. The CDR3 region has the DNA TGTGCCAGCAGTAAGTCTTCGGTCGGCAGGGAGTATGAGCAGTTCTTC. The rearrangement uses TRBV28 and TRBJ2-1; D possibly uses TRBD1 or TRBD2 (5 bases each). This CDR3 spans 16 amino acids. V gave up 5 bases and J gave up 8 bases, with 22 bases separating them. The V gene's germline CDR1 is MDHEN and CDR2 SYDVKM. The complete variable domain, with remaining parts taken from reference TRBV28 and TRBJ2-1, reads DVKVTQSSRYLVKRTGEKVFLECVQDMDHENMFWYRQDPGLGLRLIYFSYDVKMKEKGDIPEGYSVSREKKERFSLILESASTNQTSMYLCASSKSSVGREYEQFFGPGTRLTVL.